Each of the 22 T cell receptor beta chains below was sequenced from the same sample in a study of beta chain features in type 1 diabetes. cDNA synthesis used the whole RNA isolate, giving expressed TCRB sequences. Data came from immunoSEQ multiplex PCR; TCRdb stores just in-frame clones and leaves some out. The data show 600,000 to 650,000 clones, 15% to 18% seen once. Sequences were obtained from naive CD4+ T cells from blood. These receptors came from a man aged 18 to 30 in good health.

V and J are TRBV5-1 and TRBJ2-5; D may be TRBD1 (5 bases). Trimming left V 2 bases short and J 5 bases short, with 13 bases between. The CDR3 sequence is 14 residues long. CDR1 is SGHRS and CDR2 is YFSETQ in the germline V gene. The DNA for the CDR3 is TGCGCCAGCAGCTTACAGGAGACCCCGGAGACCCAGTACTTC. Encoded protein: CASSLQETPETQYF.

The J gene is TRBJ2-3, the V gene TRBV5-4; D is unclear. Germline V lookup: CDR1 SGHNT, CDR2 YYREEE (reference sequence). V lost 0 bases and J lost 0, with 8 bases in between. The CDR3 is 15 residues long. The CDR3 DNA follows: TGTGCCAGCAGCTTGGAGACGTATAGCACAGATACGCAGTATTTT. This codes for CASSLETYSTDTQYF.

This chain uses TRBV2 with TRBJ2-2; D is uncertain. The CDR3 is 13 residues long. The germline V and J ends were trimmed by 7 bases and 1 base, with 7 bases remaining between them. Germline CDR1 and CDR2: SNHLY and FYNNEI. As DNA, the CDR3 is TGTGCCAGCAACAAAGGGAACACCGGGGAGCTGTTTTTT. Protein product: CASNKGNTGELFF.

This clone was observed a handful of times. CDR3: CASYLGGLSTEAFF. For the CDR3, the DNA is TGCGCCAGCTATCTGGGGGGCCTGAGCACTGAAGCTTTCTTT. V and J are TRBV5-1 and TRBJ1-1; D possibly corresponds to TRBD1 (6 bases). This CDR3 has 14 residues. Germline V gene lookup returns CDR1 SGHRS and CDR2 YFSETQ. V shed 7 bases and J shed 4 bases, with 17 bases lying between them. Using reference TRBV5-1 and TRBJ1-1 for the parts outside the CDR3, the full variable domain is KAGVTQTPRYLIKTRGQQVTLSCSPISGHRSVSWYQQTPGQGLQFLFEYFSETQRNKGNFPGRFSGRQFSNSRSEMNVSTLELGDSALYLCASYLGGLSTEAFFGQGTRLTVV.

The chain has TRBV5-4 and TRBJ1-1, with 8 bases aligning to TRBD1. The CDR3 has 15 residues. Germline V gene sequence: CDR1 SGHNT, CDR2 YYREEE (reference sequence). Trimming at V came to 4 bases and at J to 1 base, leaving 6 bases not matched to a gene. In DNA, the CDR3 is TGTGCCAGCAGCCAAGAGGACAGGGCGAACACTGAAGCTTTCTTT. Protein product: CASSQEDRANTEAFF. Using reference TRBV5-4 and TRBJ1-1 for the parts outside the CDR3, the full variable domain is ETGVTQSPTHLIKTRGQQVTLRCSSQSGHNTVSWYQQALGQGPQFIFQYYREEENGRGNFPPRFSGLQFPNYSSELNVNALELDDSALYLCASSQEDRANTEAFFGQGTRLTVV.

The chain joins TRBV28 to TRBJ1-1, with TRBD1 matching 12 bases. V lost 6 bases, J lost 3 bases, and 5 bases stayed unmatched. Germline loops: CDR1 MDHEN, CDR2 SYDVKM. The CDR3 is 15 residues long. This chain's CDR3 is CASSRGQGAYTEAFF. The CDR3 nucleotides are TGTGCCAGCAGCCGGGGACAGGGGGCGTACACTGAAGCTTTCTTT.

Comment on this clone: One junction end does not reproduce the germline sequence, and a read error may be involved. The same CDR3 arises from other DNA sequences in this sample as well. The CDR3 DNA is TGTGCCAGCAGCAGCTTTGGGTATGGCTATACCTTC. Translating it yields CASSSFGYGYTF. V gene TRBV27 combines with J gene TRBJ1-2; D unresolved. Germline V CDR1 and CDR2: MNHEY, SMNVEV (reference sequence). The CDR3 is 12 amino acids.

This clone was seen more than once but under ten times. J is TRBJ2-5 and V is TRBV9; D may be TRBD2 (6 bases). CDR3 size: 14 residues. Looked up from germline, CDR1 is SGDLS and CDR2 is YYNGEE. The V and J ends lost 0 bases and 5 bases respectively, with 11 bases between them. The chain's CDR3 is CASSVVSGGETQYF. CDR3 DNA sequence: TGTGCCAGCAGCGTAGTAAGTGGGGGGGAGACCCAGTACTTC.

This clone was counted between two and nine times. V usage is TRBV28 and J usage is TRBJ1-1; the D is unclear. The length of the CDR3 is 14 residues. Trimming left V 6 bases short and J 5 bases short, with 16 bases between. Per germline, CDR1 MDHEN and CDR2 SYDVKM. CDR3 bases: TGTGCCAGCAGAGAGACAAGGGTGTCAACTGAAGCTTTCTTT. Translated: CASRETRVSTEAFF.

The sample holds a few counts of this clone. The V gene is TRBV5-1, the J gene TRBJ2-2; 7 nucleotides line up with TRBD1. Losses at the gene ends were 5 bases for V and 4 bases for J; bases not matched to a gene: 14. The CDR3 spans 17 residues. Germline V gene sequence: CDR1 SGHRS, CDR2 YFSETQ. CDR3 coding DNA: TGCGCCAGCAGTGCCACCCCAGGGGGTGTTGTCACCGGGGAGCTGTTTTTT. Protein sequence: CASSATPGGVVTGELFF. Drawing the rest from reference TRBV5-1 and TRBJ2-2, the complete variable domain is KAGVTQTPRYLIKTRGQQVTLSCSPISGHRSVSWYQQTPGQGLQFLFEYFSETQRNKGNFPGRFSGRQFSNSRSEMNVSTLELGDSALYLCASSATPGGVVTGELFFGEGSRLTVL.

This clone has just a few counts. The junction and the germline gene differ at one end; a read error may be behind it. The chain uses TRBV7-7 and TRBJ2-2; no definite D call. The CDR3 loop spans 14 amino acids. Germline V gene sequence: CDR1 SSHAT, CDR2 FNYEAQ (reference sequence). Here the CDR3 reads CASSRRLGTGELFF. The CDR3 nucleotides read TGTGCTAGCAGTCGTCGCCTGGGGACCGGGGAGCTGTTTTTT.

This clone was seen a few times. This sequence joins TRBV7-2 and TRBJ2-6, with D maybe TRBD2 (6 bases). The V and J ends lost 6 bases and 4 bases respectively, with 22 bases between them. This CDR3 is built from 18 residues. Germline V gene lookup returns CDR1 SGHTA and CDR2 FQGNSA. CDR3 residues: CASRPIGGPRSGANVLTF. Written as DNA, the CDR3 is TGTGCCAGCAGACCGATCGGGGGACCCCGTTCAGGGGCCAACGTCCTGACTTTC.

The chain uses TRBV5-1 and TRBJ2-5; 9 nucleotides line up with TRBD1. Germline V gives CDR1 SGHRS, CDR2 YFSETQ. Unmatched junction bases numbered 6, after V lost 1 base and J lost 5 bases. The CDR3 contains 15 residues. CDR3 nucleotides: TGCGCCAGCAGCTTGCGACAGGGGGTCTTTGAGACCCAGTACTTC. It codes for CASSLRQGVFETQYF.

This clone has more than one count but fewer than ten. The chain carries TRBV9 and TRBJ2-4; D uncertain. The CDR3 has 13 amino acids. Germline-derived CDR1 and CDR2 are SGDLS and YYNGEE. The germline V and J ends were trimmed by 0 bases and 1 base, with 2 bases remaining between them. CDR3 sequence (DNA): TGTGCCAGCAGCGTAGGTGCCAAAAACATTCAGTACTTC. Protein sequence: CASSVGAKNIQYF.

This clone has just a few counts. This chain links TRBV27 with TRBJ2-6; D gene unclear. This CDR3 comprises 18 residues. The V end lost 0 bases, the J end lost 0 bases, and 12 bases lay between the germline ends. Germline-derived CDR1 and CDR2 are MNHEY and SMNVEV (reference sequence). This chain's CDR3 is CASSLSTVRSSGANVLTF. The CDR3 DNA follows: TGTGCCAGCAGTTTATCTACCGTCAGGAGCTCTGGGGCCAACGTCCTGACTTTC.

This sequence joins TRBV14 and TRBJ2-5, with no clear D. The length of the CDR3 is 15 residues. V lost 1 base, J lost 5 bases, and 14 bases lay in between. The germline V gene encodes CDR1 SGHDN and CDR2 FVKESK. The CDR3 spells CASSQAGHEAETQYF. The CDR3 nucleotides are TGTGCCAGCAGCCAAGCGGGTCACGAGGCGGAGACCCAGTACTTC.

The rearrangement joins TRBV18 to TRBJ1-2, with unresolved D. Trimming cost V 0 bases and J 3 bases, with 11 bases left between them. The CDR3 spans 15 residues. The germline V gene has CDR1 KGHSH and CDR2 LQKENI. CDR3: CASSPPSVADYGYTF. In DNA form, the CDR3 reads TGTGCCAGCTCACCACCGTCCGTGGCTGACTATGGCTACACCTTC.

In this sample, this clone turned up a few times. V is TRBV9 and J is TRBJ2-1, with TRBD1 matching 9 bases. Germline V gene sequence: CDR1 SGDLS, CDR2 YYNGEE. V trimming: 3 bases; J trimming: 5 bases; junction bases outside the gene matches: 6. The CDR3 is 15 residues long. The CDR3 is CASSATGTGNNEQFF. DNA of the CDR3: TGTGCCAGCAGCGCAACCGGGACAGGGAACAATGAGCAGTTCTTC.

This chain joins TRBV9 and TRBJ1-2; D gene ambiguous. Germline values: CDR1 SGDLS, CDR2 YYNGEE. The CDR3 contains 13 residues. V lost 4 bases, J lost 4 bases, and 11 bases lay in between. The CDR3 loop reads CASSPGGLYGYTF. The CDR3 DNA sequence: TGTGCCAGCAGCCCCGGCGGACTCTATGGCTACACCTTC.

This chain uses TRBV5-5 with TRBJ2-2; TRBD1 matches 7 bases. This CDR3 has 14 amino acids. V dropped 5 bases and J dropped 4; count of bases not matched to a gene: 5. Germline CDR1 and CDR2: SGHKS and YYEKEE (reference sequence). The CDR3 reads CASRTTGATGELFF. DNA for the CDR3: TGTGCCAGCAGGACTACAGGGGCCACCGGGGAGCTGTTTTTT. Filled out from reference TRBV5-5 and TRBJ2-2, the complete variable domain reads DAGVTQSPTHLIKTRGQQVTLRCSPISGHKSVSWYQQVLGQGPQFIFQYYEKEERGRGNFPDRFSARQFPNYSSELNVNALLLGDSALYLCASRTTGATGELFFGEGSRLTVL.

This clone was picked up a small number of times. The gene calls are TRBV18 and TRBJ1-2; TRBD1 matches at 8 bases. Germline CDR1 is KGHSH and CDR2 is LQKENI. The CDR3 has 14 amino acids. V shed 3 bases and J 4 bases; nucleotides not matched to a gene: 4. The CDR3: CASSPRTGLYGYTF. CDR3 sequence (DNA): TGTGCCAGCTCACCGCGGACAGGGCTCTATGGCTACACCTTC.

The rearrangement links TRBV6-5 to TRBJ1-2; 8 nucleotides align to TRBD1. The CDR3 has 14 residues. V shed 6 bases, J shed 4 bases, and the junction held 7 bases outside the gene matches. Germline V CDR1 and CDR2: MNHEY, SVGAGI. The CDR3 loop reads CASRDRGAGYGYTF. The CDR3 DNA sequence: TGTGCCAGCAGAGACAGGGGCGCCGGCTATGGCTACACCTTC.